This TCR beta chain was observed in a study of T cells in Graves' hyperthyroidism and ophthalmopathy. Study context: Peripheral blood was obtained at initial diagnosis, preceding any treatment.

With V trimmed by 5 bases and J by 5 bases, 7 bases remained unmatched. The CDR3 length is 14 residues. CDR1 MDHEN and CDR2 SYDVKM come from the germline V gene. RNA transcripts were the template for amplifying TCR beta CDR3 regions. During a first-round RT-PCR of the TCR CDR3, the HTBI primer set was used. One entry per CDR3 protein, called by TCRdb with MiXCR from the multiplex PCR reads. The top ten clones hold about 14% of a sample with approximately 400,000 distinct CDR3 sequences, 15% to 19% of them seen once. This clonotype originated in a woman in her late teens or twenties with Graves' hyperthyroidism. This chain links TRBV28 with TRBJ2-5; 8 nucleotides line up with TRBD1. Specimen: blood. The DNA for the CDR3 is TGTGCCAGCAGTCCGACAGGGGTCGGGGAGACCCAGTACTTC. Translated, it gives CASSPTGVGETQYF.